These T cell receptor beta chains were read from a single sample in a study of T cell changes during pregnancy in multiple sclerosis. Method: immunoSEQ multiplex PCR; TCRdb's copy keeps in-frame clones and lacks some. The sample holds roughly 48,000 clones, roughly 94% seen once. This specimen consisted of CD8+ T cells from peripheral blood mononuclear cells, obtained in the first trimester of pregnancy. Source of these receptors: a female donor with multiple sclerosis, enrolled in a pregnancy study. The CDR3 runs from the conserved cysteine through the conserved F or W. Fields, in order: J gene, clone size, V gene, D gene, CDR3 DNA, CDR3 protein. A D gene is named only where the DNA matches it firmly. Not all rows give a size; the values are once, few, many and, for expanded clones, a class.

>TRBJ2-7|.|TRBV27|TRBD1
TGTGCCAGCAGTGCCGGGACAGGGGGCTACGAGCAGTACTTC
CASSAGTGGYEQYF
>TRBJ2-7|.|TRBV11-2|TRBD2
TGTGCCAGCAGCTGGACTAGCGGGAGAAGTTCCTACGAGCAGTACTTC
CASSWTSGRSSYEQYF
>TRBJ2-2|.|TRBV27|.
TGTGCCAGCAGTTTAACCAAAGGACAGTCCACCGGGGAGCTGTTTTTT
CASSLTKGQSTGELFF
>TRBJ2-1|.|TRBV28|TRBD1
TGTGCCAGCAGTCCCCGGGACAGGGGTGCGTCCTACAATGAGCAGTTCTTC
CASSPRDRGASYNEQFF
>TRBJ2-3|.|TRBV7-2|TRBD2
TGTGCCAGCAGCTTGGCGGGAGTTACAGATACGCAGTATTTT
CASSLAGVTDTQYF
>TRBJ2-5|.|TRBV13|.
TGTGCCAGCAGCTTCCCCCGAGAGACCCAGTACTTC
CASSFPRETQYF
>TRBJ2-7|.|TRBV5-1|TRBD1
TGCGCCAGCAGCCCGGGACAGGGCGCTTACTACGAGCAGTACTTC
CASSPGQGAYYEQYF
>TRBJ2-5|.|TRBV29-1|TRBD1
TGCAGCGTGGCTCTGGGACAGGGGGCTTGGGGGCAAGAGACCCAGTACTTC
CSVALGQGAWGQETQYF
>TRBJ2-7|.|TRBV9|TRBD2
TGTGCCAGCAGCGTAGATCTAGCGGGAAGCTACGAGCAGTACTTC
CASSVDLAGSYEQYF
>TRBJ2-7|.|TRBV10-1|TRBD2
TGCGCCAGCAGTGAGTCGCGGGGGGCCGCCGAGCAGTACTTC
CASSESRGAAEQYF
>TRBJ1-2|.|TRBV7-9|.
TGTGCCAGCAGCTTAGTGGGGGGGACTGACCATACCTATGGCTACACCTTC
CASSLVGGTDHTYGYTF
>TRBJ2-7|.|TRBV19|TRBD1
TGTGCCAGTAGTACCGGACAGGGTCTGATCTACGAGCAGTACTTC
CASSTGQGLIYEQYF
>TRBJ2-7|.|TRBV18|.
TGTGCCAGCTCACCGTCGAGCCGGGACACTTACTACGAGCAGTACTTC
CASSPSSRDTYYEQYF
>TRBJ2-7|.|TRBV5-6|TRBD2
TGTGCCAGCAGCGGGAGGGATGGCGAGCAGTACTTC
CASSGRDGEQYF
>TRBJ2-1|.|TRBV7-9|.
TGTGCCAGCAGCTTGGGGACTTTCAACCACAATGAGCAGTTCTTC
CASSLGTFNHNEQFF
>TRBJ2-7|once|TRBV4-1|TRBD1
TGCGCCAGCAGCCTTGGGTCCCCGGGACAGGGGGCTTACGAGCAGTACTTC
CASSLGSPGQGAYEQYF
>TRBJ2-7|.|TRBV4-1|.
TGCGCCAGCAGCCCCGGACTTACCTACGAGCAGTACTTC
CASSPGLTYEQYF
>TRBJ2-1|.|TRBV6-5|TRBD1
TGTGCCAGCAGCCGCTCGGAGACAGGGTACAATGAGCAGTTCTTC
CASSRSETGYNEQFF
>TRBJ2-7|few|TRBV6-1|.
TGTGCCAGCAGACTCTTGGACAGTCCCTCCTACGAGCAGTACTTC
CASRLLDSPSYEQYF
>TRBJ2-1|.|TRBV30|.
TGTGCCTGGAGTTGGGGAGCTGAGCAGTTCTTC
CAWSWGAEQFF
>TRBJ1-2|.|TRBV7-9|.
TGTGCCAGCAGCTTCGCAGGGGCCCCCTATGGCTACACCTTC
CASSFAGAPYGYTF
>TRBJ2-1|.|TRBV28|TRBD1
TGTGCCAGCAGTTTAGGGACAGGGAGGGCAAATGAGCAGTTCTTC
CASSLGTGRANEQFF
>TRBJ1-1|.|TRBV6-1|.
TGTGCCAGCGGGGGGGAAGCTTTCTTT
CASGGEAFF
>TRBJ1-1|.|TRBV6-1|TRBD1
TGTGCCAGCAGTGAAAAGGGGTCTCAGGGGGCGAAACGAGTAAGGTACACTGAAGCTTTCTTT
CASSEKGSQGAKRVRYTEAFF
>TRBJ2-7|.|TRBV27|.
TGTGCCAGCAGCCCAAGTTTCGGCTCCTACGAGCAGTACTTC
CASSPSFGSYEQYF
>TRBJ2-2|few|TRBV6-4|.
TGTGCCAGCAGTGACTCGCCAGGGGTGGGCACCGGGGAGCTGTTTTTT
CASSDSPGVGTGELFF
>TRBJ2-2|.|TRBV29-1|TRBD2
TGCAGCGTGTCGGGGGGGCCTGGCACCGGGGAGCTGTTTTTT
CSVSGGPGTGELFF
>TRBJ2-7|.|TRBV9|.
TGTGCCAGCAGCAGCCAAGACAGCCCGTCCTACGAGCAGTACTTC
CASSSQDSPSYEQYF
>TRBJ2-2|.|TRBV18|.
TGTGCCAGCAGTCTCGGGAACACCGGGGAGCTGTTTTTT
CASSLGNTGELFF
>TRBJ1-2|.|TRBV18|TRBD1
TGTGCCAGCTCACGAACTGACAGGGACTTCTATGGCTACACCTTC
CASSRTDRDFYGYTF
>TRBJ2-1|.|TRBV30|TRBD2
TGTGCCTGGAGCTCTCCTAGCGGGCTCTTCAATGAGCAGTTCTTC
CAWSSPSGLFNEQFF